This T cell receptor beta chain is drawn from a study of OX40 agonist ivuxolimab in advanced cancers. Profiling relied on immunoSEQ multiplex PCR, and the TCRdb table lists in-frame clones only, not all of them. Of 75,000 to 100,000 clones listed, roughly nine tenths are singletons. A history of autoimmune disease or systemic immunosuppression excluded patients. This CDR3 comprises 15 residues. Per germline, CDR1 SGHTS and CDR2 YDEGEE. The V and J ends lost 3 bases and 3 bases respectively, with 16 bases between them. The receptor was isolated from an adult with an advanced solid tumor such as melanoma, head and neck, liver or kidney cancer. This sample comprised CD4+ or CD8+ T cells sorted from blood, obtained in a trial of the OX40 agonist ivuxolimab. This chain joins TRBV5-8 and TRBJ2-7; TRBD1 is a possible D gene (6 bases). The CDR3 DNA reads TGTGCCAGCAGCTCCGGGACACTGTTCCTCTACGAGCAGTACTTC. It codes for CASSSGTLFLYEQYF.